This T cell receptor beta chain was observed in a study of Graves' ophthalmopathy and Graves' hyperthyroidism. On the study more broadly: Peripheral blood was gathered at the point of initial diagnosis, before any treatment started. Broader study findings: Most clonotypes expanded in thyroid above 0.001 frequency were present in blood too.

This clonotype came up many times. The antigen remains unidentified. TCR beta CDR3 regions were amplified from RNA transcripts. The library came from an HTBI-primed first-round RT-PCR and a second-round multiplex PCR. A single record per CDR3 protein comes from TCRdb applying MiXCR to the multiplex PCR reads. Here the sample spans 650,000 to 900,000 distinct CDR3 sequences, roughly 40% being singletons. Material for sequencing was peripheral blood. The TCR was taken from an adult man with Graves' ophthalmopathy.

CDR3 DNA sequence: TGCAGCGGTCCTGCTAGGACAGCAATGAACACTGAAGCTTTCTTT. Translating it yields CSGPARTAMNTEAFF. The rearrangement links TRBV29-1 to TRBJ1-1, with a tentative D call TRBD1 (6 bases). CDR3 size: 15 residues. Germline CDR1 is SQVTM and CDR2 is ANQGSEA. Trimming pared 7 bases from V and 0 bases from J, leaving 18 bases between.